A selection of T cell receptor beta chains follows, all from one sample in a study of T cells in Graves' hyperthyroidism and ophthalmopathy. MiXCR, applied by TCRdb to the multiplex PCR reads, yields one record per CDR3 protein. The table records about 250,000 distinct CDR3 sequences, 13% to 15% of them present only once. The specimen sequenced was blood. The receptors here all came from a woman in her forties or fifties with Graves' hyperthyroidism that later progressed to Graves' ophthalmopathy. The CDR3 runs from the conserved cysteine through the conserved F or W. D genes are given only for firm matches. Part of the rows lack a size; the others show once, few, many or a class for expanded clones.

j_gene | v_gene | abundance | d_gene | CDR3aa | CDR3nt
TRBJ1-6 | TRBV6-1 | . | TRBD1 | CASSEGTGGNSPLHF | TGTGCCAGCAGTGAAGGGACAGGGGGTAATTCACCCCTCCACTTT
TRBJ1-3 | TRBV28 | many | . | CASKAGAGNTIYF | TGTGCCAGCAAGGCAGGGGCAGGAAACACCATATATTTT
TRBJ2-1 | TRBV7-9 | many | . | CASSPRVQDRSYNEQFF | TGTGCCAGCAGCCCAAGGGTACAGGACCGCTCCTACAATGAGCAGTTCTTC
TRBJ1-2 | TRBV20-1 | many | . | CSATPGIYTF | TGCAGTGCTACCCCGGGGATCTACACCTTC
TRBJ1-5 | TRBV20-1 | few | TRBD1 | CSLLLLGTGHFNQPQHF | TGCAGTCTACTCCTCTTGGGGACAGGGCATTTCAATCAGCCCCAGCATTTT
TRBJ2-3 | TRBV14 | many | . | CASSQDRPIRDTQYF | TGTGCCAGCAGCCAAGATAGGCCGATCCGGGATACGCAGTATTTT
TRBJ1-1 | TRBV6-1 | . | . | CASSPRTNDVEAFF | TGTGCCAGCAGTCCGAGAACCAATGACGTGGAAGCTTTCTTT
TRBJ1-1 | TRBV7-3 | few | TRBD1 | CASSSAGQGRTEAFF | TGTGCCAGCAGCTCTGCTGGACAGGGGAGAACTGAAGCTTTCTTT
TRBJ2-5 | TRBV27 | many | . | CASSPKKLSETQYF | TGTGCCAGCAGTCCTAAAAAGTTATCGGAGACCCAGTACTTC
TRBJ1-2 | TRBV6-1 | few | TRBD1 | CASSEAQGGYGYTF | TGTGCCAGCAGTGAAGCCCAGGGGGGCTATGGCTACACCTTC
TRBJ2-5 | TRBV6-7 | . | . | CASSLPGRRRETQYF | TGTGCCAGCAGTTTACCGGGACGACGCCGGGAGACCCAGTACTTC
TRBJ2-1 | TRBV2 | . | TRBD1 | CASSERQGVNEQFF | TGTGCCAGCAGTGAAAGACAGGGGGTGAATGAGCAGTTCTTC
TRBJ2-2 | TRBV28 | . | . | CASSFEVNTGELFF | TGTGCCAGCAGTTTCGAGGTGAACACCGGGGAGCTGTTTTTT
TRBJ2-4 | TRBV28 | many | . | CASSWLGGGHTNIQYF | TGTGCCAGCAGTTGGCTAGGGGGGGGCCACACAAACATTCAGTACTTC
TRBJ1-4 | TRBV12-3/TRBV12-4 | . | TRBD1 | CASRRGRDEKLFF | TGTGCCAGCAGGAGGGGGCGGGATGAAAAACTGTTTTTT
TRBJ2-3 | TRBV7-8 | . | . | CASSFDIRASTDTQYF | TGTGCCAGCAGCTTTGACATCAGAGCTAGCACAGATACGCAGTATTTT
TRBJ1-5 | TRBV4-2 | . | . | CASSSQRGDQPQHF | TGTGCCAGCAGCTCCCAACGGGGGGATCAGCCCCAGCATTTT
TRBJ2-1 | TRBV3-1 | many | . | CASSSRDITNEQFF | TGTGCCAGCAGCTCACGGGACATAACGAATGAGCAGTTCTTC
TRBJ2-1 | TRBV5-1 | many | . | CASTTSPTYNEQFF | TGCGCCAGCACAACTAGCCCAACCTACAATGAGCAGTTCTTC
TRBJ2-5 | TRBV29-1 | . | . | CSVASQGGQETQYF | TGCAGCGTTGCGAGTCAGGGGGGGCAAGAGACCCAGTACTTC
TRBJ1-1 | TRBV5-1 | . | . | CASGEWNTEAFF | TGCGCCAGCGGAGAGTGGAACACTGAAGCTTTCTTT
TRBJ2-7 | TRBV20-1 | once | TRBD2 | CSAIETSGGGYEQYF | TGCAGTGCTATTGAGACTAGCGGGGGGGGCTACGAGCAGTACTTC
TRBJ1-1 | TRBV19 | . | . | CASSQLANTEAFF | TGTGCCAGTAGTCAACTGGCCAACACTGAAGCTTTCTTT
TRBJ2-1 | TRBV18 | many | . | CASSGDYNEQFF | TGTGCCAGCTCCGGGGACTACAATGAGCAGTTCTTC
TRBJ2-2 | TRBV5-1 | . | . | CASTGTGELFF | TGCGCCAGCACAGGGACCGGGGAGCTGTTTTTT
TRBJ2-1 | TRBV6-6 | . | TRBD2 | CASSYPSGRNEQFF | TGTGCCAGCAGTTACCCTAGCGGGAGGAATGAGCAGTTCTTC
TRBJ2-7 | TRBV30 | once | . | CAWGVGQGLTEQYF | TGTGCCTGGGGTGTTGGCCAGGGGCTGACCGAGCAGTACTTC
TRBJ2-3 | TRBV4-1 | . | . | CASSQEKKAKGDTQYF | TGCGCCAGCAGCCAAGAAAAAAAAGCGAAGGGGGATACGCAGTATTTT
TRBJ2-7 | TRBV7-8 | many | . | CASETADTYEQYF | TGTGCCAGCGAGACGGCGGATACCTACGAGCAGTACTTC
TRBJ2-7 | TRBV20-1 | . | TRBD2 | CSARDPGGRPTYEQYF | TGCAGTGCTAGAGATCCGGGGGGGCGGCCGACCTACGAGCAGTACTTC
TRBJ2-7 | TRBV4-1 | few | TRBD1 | CASSQDLPGQGAGEQYF | TGCGCCAGCAGCCAAGATCTGCCGGGACAGGGGGCGGGAGAGCAGTACTTC
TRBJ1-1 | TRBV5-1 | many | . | CASSPGTLNTEAFF | TGCGCCAGCAGCCCGGGGACTCTGAACACTGAAGCTTTCTTT
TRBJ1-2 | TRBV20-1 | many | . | CSARDVATFYGYTF | TGCAGTGCTAGAGATGTGGCCACCTTCTATGGCTACACCTTC
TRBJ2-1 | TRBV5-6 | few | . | CASSDGGYGNEQFF | TGTGCCAGCAGTGACGGGGGTTACGGCAATGAGCAGTTCTTC
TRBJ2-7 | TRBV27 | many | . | CASRPLGGAPYYEQYF | TGTGCCAGCAGACCCTTAGGGGGGGCCCCATACTACGAGCAGTACTTC
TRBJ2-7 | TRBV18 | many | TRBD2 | CASSPLAGDAYEQYF | TGTGCCAGCTCACCTTTAGCGGGAGACGCCTACGAGCAGTACTTC
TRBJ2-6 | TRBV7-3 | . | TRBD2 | CASSYIAGGTSGANVLTF | TGTGCCAGCAGTTATATAGCGGGAGGAACCTCTGGGGCCAACGTCCTGACTTTC
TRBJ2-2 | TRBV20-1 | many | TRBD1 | CSARVQGDGELFF | TGCAGTGCTAGAGTACAGGGGGACGGGGAGCTGTTTTTT
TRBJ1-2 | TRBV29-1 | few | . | CSVDIIQGKAGYGYTF | TGCAGCGTAGATATAATACAGGGAAAAGCGGGTTATGGCTACACCTTC
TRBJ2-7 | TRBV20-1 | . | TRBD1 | CSATPIGQGPPYEQYF | TGCAGTGCTACGCCGATAGGACAGGGCCCACCCTACGAGCAGTACTTC
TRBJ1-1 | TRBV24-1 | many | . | CATSDSTTGNTEAFF | TGTGCCACCAGTGATTCAACGACGGGGAACACTGAAGCTTTCTTT
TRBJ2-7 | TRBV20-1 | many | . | CSAQVDSYEQYF | TGCAGTGCCCAGGTGGATTCCTACGAGCAGTACTTC
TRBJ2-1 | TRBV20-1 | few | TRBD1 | CSASRTNDRGHYNEQFF | TGCAGTGCTTCAAGAACAAATGACAGGGGGCACTACAATGAGCAGTTCTTC
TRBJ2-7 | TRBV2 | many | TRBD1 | CASSEGPGGVYEQYF | TGTGCCAGCAGTGAAGGCCCAGGGGGCGTCTACGAGCAGTACTTC
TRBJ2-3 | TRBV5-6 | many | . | CASSFGAERGQYF | TGTGCCAGCAGCTTCGGGGCAGAAAGGGGGCAGTATTTT
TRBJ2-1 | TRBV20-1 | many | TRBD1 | CSAPGERQGGNEQFF | TGCAGTGCCCCAGGGGAGAGACAGGGGGGCAATGAGCAGTTCTTC
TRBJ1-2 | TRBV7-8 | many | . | CASSGARDPSYGYTF | TGTGCCAGCAGCGGCGCTAGGGACCCCTCCTATGGCTACACCTTC
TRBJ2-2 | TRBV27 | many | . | CASTSMGTGNTGELFF | TGTGCCAGCACCTCAATGGGGACGGGGAACACCGGGGAGCTGTTTTTT